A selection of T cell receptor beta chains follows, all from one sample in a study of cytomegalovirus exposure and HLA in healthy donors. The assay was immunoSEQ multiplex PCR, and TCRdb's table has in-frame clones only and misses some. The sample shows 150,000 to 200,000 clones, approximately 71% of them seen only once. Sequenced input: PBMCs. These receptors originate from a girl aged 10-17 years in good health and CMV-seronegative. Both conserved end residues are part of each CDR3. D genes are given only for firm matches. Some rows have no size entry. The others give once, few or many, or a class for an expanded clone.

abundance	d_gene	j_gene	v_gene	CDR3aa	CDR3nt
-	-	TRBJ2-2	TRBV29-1	CSGSGRDTGELFF	TGCAGCGGGAGCGGTCGGGACACCGGGGAGCTGTTTTTT
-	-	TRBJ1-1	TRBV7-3	CASSNSKNTEAFF	TGTGCCAGCAGCAACAGCAAGAACACTGAAGCTTTCTTT
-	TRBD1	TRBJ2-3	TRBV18	CASSSGQGRFGDTQYF	TGTGCCAGCTCAAGTGGACAGGGACGGTTTGGAGATACGCAGTATTTT
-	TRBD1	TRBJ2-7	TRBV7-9	CASSPGTGEQYF	TGTGCCAGCAGCCCCGGGACAGGGGAGCAGTACTTC
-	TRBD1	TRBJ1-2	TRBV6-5	CASSHPGTGTYTF	TGTGCCAGCAGTCATCCCGGGACAGGGACGTACACCTTC
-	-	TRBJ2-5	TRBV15	CATSLGGRAETQYF	TGTGCCACCAGCTTAGGAGGGCGGGCAGAGACCCAGTACTTC
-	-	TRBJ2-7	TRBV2	CASSASGNEQYF	TGTGCCAGCAGTGCGTCAGGCAACGAGCAGTACTTC
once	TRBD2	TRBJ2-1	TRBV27	CASRRTGGYNEQFF	TGTGCCAGCAGGCGAACGGGGGGATACAATGAGCAGTTCTTC
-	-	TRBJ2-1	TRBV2	CASSGTNNEQFF	TGTGCCAGCAGTGGGACAAACAATGAGCAGTTCTTC
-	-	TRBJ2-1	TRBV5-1	CASRFQGTDEQFF	TGCGCCAGCAGGTTTCAGGGTACGGATGAGCAGTTCTTC
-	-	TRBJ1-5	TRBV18	CASSPAGVVSNQPQHF	TGTGCCAGCTCACCGGCGGGGGTAGTAAGCAATCAGCCCCAGCATTTT
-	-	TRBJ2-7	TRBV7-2	CASSEVEGIPYEQYF	TGTGCCAGCAGCGAAGTGGAGGGCATTCCCTACGAGCAGTACTTC
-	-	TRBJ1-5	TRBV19	CASANPQLVQPQHF	TGTGCCAGCGCTAACCCGCAACTGGTGCAGCCCCAGCATTTT
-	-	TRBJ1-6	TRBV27	CASLPGQLSSPLHF	TGTGCCAGCCTTCCAGGGCAGCTTTCATCACCCCTCCACTTT
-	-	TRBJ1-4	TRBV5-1	CASSSDSANEKLFF	TGCGCCAGCAGCTCCGACAGCGCTAATGAAAAACTGTTTTTT
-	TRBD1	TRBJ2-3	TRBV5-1	CASSLGQGGTDTQYF	TGCGCCAGCAGCTTGGGACAGGGGGGCACAGATACGCAGTATTTT
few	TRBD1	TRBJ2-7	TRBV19	CASSPSRGQGKYEQYF	TGTGCCAGTAGTCCCAGCCGCGGACAGGGGAAGTACGAGCAGTACTTC
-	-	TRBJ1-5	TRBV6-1	CASSEGRIGSNQPQHF	TGTGCCAGCAGTGAAGGGAGGATTGGAAGCAATCAGCCCCAGCATTTT
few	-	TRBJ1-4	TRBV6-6	CASSQSNEKLFF	TGTGCCAGCAGTCAATCAAATGAAAAACTGTTTTTT
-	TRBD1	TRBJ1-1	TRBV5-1	CASSSRGFTEAFF	TGCGCCAGCAGCTCCAGGGGGTTCACTGAAGCTTTCTTT
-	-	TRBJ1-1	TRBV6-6	CASSSPGDTEAFF	TGTGCCAGCAGTTCTCCGGGGGACACTGAAGCTTTCTTT
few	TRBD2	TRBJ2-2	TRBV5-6	CASSKGLATGELFF	TGTGCCAGCAGCAAGGGACTAGCCACCGGGGAGCTGTTTTTT
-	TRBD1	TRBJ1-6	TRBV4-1	CASSRGQGPNSPLHF	TGCGCCAGCAGCCGAGGACAGGGGCCCAATTCACCCCTCCACTTT
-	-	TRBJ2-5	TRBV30	CAWSVTERTSQYF	TGTGCCTGGAGTGTTACGGAGCGGACGTCCCAGTACTTC
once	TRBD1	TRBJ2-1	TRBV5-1	CASSWRSGQGQQFF	TGCGCCAGCAGCTGGCGATCGGGACAGGGGCAGCAGTTCTTC
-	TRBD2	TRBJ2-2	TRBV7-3	CASSLTTGGPGELFF	TGTGCCAGCAGCTTAACGACGGGGGGGCCCGGGGAGCTGTTTTTT
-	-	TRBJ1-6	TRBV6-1	CASSGEIYNSPLHF	TGTGCCAGCAGTGGCGAAATCTATAATTCACCCCTCCACTTT
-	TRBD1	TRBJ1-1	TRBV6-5	CASSFLDRGPEAFF	TGTGCCAGCAGTTTCTTAGACAGGGGGCCTGAAGCTTTCTTT
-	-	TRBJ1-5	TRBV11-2	CASSSLRLLCSNQPQHF	TGTGCCAGCAGCTCACTCCGCCTACTGTGTAGCAATCAGCCCCAGCATTTT
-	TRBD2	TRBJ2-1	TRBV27	CASSLNGGARNEQFF	TGTGCCAGCAGTTTAAACGGGGGGGCGAGGAATGAGCAGTTCTTC
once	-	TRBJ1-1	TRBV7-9	CASGALSTNTEAFF	TGTGCCAGCGGGGCCCTGTCCACGAACACTGAAGCTTTCTTT
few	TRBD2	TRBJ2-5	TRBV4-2	CASSQTSGEETQYF	TGTGCCAGCAGCCAGACTAGCGGGGAAGAGACCCAGTACTTC
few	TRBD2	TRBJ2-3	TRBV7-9	CASSEGGGRTDTQYF	TGTGCCAGCAGCGAGGGCGGGGGGCGGACAGATACGCAGTATTTT
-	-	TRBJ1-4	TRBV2	CASSPGSGEKLFF	TGTGCCAGCAGCCCGGGATCGGGAGAAAAACTGTTTTTT
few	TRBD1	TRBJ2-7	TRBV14	CASSQEGQVYEQYF	TGTGCCAGCAGCCAAGAAGGACAGGTCTACGAGCAGTACTTC
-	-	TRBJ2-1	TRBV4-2	CASSRELGAGEYNEQFF	TGTGCCAGCAGCCGGGAGTTGGGGGCGGGGGAGTACAATGAGCAGTTCTTC
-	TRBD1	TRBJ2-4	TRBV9	CASSAAGRGQGAIQYF	TGTGCCAGCAGCGCCGCGGGTAGGGGGCAGGGAGCCATTCAGTACTTC
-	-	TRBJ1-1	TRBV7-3	CASSLTGGNTEAFF	TGTGCCAGCAGCTTAACGGGGGGGAACACTGAAGCTTTCTTT
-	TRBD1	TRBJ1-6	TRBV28	CASTGTGVDSPLHF	TGTGCCAGCACCGGGACAGGGGTGGATTCACCCCTCCACTTT
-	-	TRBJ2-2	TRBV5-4	CASLGGAAGELFF	TGTGCCAGCTTAGGGGGGGCGGCCGGGGAGCTGTTTTTT
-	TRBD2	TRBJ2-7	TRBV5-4	CASSLVGGGDYEQYF	TGTGCCAGCAGCTTGGTGGGCGGGGGGGACTACGAGCAGTACTTC
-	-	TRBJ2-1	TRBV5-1	CASSPTGQSNEQFF	TGCGCCAGCAGCCCGACGGGACAAAGCAATGAGCAGTTCTTC
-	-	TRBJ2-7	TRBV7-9	CASSSGLETYEQYF	TGTGCCAGCAGCTCGGGACTGGAAACCTACGAGCAGTACTTC
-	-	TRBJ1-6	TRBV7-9	CASTSNEGSNSPLHF	TGTGCCAGCACCTCTAACGAGGGTTCTAATTCACCCCTCCACTTT
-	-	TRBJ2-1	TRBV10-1	CASSEGGSRLEQFF	TGCGCCAGCAGTGAGGGTGGTTCCCGGTTGGAGCAGTTCTTC
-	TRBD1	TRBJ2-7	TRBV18	CASSPDRVIYEQYF	TGTGCCAGCTCACCAGACAGGGTGATCTACGAGCAGTACTTC
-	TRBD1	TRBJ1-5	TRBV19	CATSGTDNQPQHF	TGTGCCACTTCCGGGACAGATAATCAGCCCCAGCATTTT
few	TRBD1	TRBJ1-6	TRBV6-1	CASRGGQDNSPLHF	TGTGCCAGCAGGGGAGGACAGGATAATTCACCCCTCCACTTT
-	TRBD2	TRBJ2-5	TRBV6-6	CASSIPGLAGETQYF	TGTGCCAGCTCTATTCCGGGACTAGCGGGAGAGACCCAGTACTTC
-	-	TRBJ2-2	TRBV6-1	CASSGIPNTGELFF	TGTGCCAGCAGTGGTATTCCGAACACCGGGGAGCTGTTTTTT
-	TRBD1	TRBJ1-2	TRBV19	CASSIGGTGPNYGYTF	TGTGCCAGTAGTATAGGGGGGACAGGGCCGAACTATGGCTACACCTTC
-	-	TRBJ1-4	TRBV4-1	CASRVNRILFF	TGCGCCAGCAGAGTTAACAGGATCCTGTTTTTT
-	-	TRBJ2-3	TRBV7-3	CASSFWHLEGGDTQYF	TGTGCCAGCAGCTTTTGGCATCTGGAGGGTGGCGATACGCAGTATTTT